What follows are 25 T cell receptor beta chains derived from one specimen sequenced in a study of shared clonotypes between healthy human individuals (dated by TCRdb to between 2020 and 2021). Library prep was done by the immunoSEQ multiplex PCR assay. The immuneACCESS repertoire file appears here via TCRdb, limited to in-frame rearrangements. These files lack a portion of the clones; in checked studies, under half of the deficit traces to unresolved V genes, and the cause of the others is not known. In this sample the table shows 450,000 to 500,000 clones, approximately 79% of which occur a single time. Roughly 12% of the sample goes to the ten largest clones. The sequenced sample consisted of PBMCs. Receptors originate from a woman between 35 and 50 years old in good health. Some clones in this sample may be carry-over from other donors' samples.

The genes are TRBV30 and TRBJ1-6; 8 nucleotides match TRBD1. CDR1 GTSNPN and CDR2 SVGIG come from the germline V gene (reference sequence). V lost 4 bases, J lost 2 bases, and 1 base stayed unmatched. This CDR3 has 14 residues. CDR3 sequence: CAWTTGAYNSPLHF. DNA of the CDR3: TGTGCCTGGACGACAGGGGCCTATAATTCACCCCTCCACTTT.

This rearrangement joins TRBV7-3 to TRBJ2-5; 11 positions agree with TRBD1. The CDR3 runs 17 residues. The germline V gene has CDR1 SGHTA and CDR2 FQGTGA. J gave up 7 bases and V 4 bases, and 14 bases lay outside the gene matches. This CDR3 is CASSSLPGQGAVGTQYF. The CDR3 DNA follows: TGTGCCAGCAGCTCATTACCTGGACAGGGGGCCGTGGGGACCCAGTACTTC.

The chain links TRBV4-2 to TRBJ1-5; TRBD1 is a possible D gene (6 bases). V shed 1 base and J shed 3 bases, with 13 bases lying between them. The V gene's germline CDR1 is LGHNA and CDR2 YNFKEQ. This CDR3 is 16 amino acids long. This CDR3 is CASSQALDRLNQPQHF. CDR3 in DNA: TGTGCCAGCAGCCAAGCCCTCGACAGGCTCAATCAGCCCCAGCATTTT.

CDR3 sequence (DNA): TGCGCCAGCAGCTCCGGGACCCTACAAGAGACCCAGTACTTC. This sequence encodes CASSSGTLQETQYF. The rearrangement joins TRBV5-1 to TRBJ2-5; D could derive from TRBD1 or TRBD2 (5 bases each). CDR3 size: 14 residues. The germline CDR1 and CDR2 sequences are SGHRS and YFSETQ. V gave up 3 bases and J gave up 2 bases, with 11 bases separating them. The whole variable domain, remainder taken from reference TRBV5-1 and TRBJ2-5, is KAGVTQTPRYLIKTRGQQVTLSCSPISGHRSVSWYQQTPGQGLQFLFEYFSETQRNKGNFPGRFSGRQFSNSRSEMNVSTLELGDSALYLCASSSGTLQETQYFGPGTRLLVL.

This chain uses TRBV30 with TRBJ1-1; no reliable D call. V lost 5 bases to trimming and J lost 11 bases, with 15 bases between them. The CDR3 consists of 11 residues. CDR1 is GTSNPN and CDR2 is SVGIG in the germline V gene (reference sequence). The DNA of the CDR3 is TGTGCCTGGGTAGGCGAGCTGGTGGCTTTCTTT. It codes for CAWVGELVAFF.

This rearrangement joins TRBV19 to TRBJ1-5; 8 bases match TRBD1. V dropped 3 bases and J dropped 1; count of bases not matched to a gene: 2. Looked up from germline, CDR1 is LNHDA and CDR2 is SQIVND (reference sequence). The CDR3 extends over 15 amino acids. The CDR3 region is CASSIRTGSNQPQHF. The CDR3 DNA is TGTGCCAGTAGTATTAGGACAGGGAGCAATCAGCCCCAGCATTTT.

CDR3 sequence: CSVALRGSYNEQFF. CDR3 in DNA: TGCAGCGTTGCCCTCAGGGGTTCCTACAATGAGCAGTTCTTC. The chain carries TRBV29-1 and TRBJ2-1; D possibly corresponds to TRBD1 (6 bases). V was cut by 4 bases and J by 1 base, with 11 bases left in between. Germline loops: CDR1 SQVTM, CDR2 ANQGSEA. This CDR3 contains 14 residues.

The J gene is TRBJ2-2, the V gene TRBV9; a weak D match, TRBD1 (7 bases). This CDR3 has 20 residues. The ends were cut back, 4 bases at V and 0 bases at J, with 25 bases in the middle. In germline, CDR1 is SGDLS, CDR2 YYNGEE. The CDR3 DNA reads TGTGCCAGCAGCCGACGAGGAGGGGAAGGGGGCATCGCGAACACCGGGGAGCTGTTTTTT. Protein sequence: CASSRRGGEGGIANTGELFF.

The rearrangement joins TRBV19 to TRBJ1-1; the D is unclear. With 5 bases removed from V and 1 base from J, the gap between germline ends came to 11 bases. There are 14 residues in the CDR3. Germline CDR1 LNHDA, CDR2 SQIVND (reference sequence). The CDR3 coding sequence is TGTGCCAGTAGTGCTTTGACTCCGAACACTGAAGCTTTCTTT. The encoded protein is CASSALTPNTEAFF.

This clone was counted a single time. CDR3 nucleotide sequence: TGTGCCAGCAGCCGATCCGGGGGTTGGGAGACCCAGTACTTC. It specifies CASSRSGGWETQYF. The J gene is TRBJ2-5, the V gene TRBV28; the D gene is possibly TRBD2 (6 bases). Trimming left V 6 bases short and J 5 bases short, with 16 bases between. The CDR3 length is 14 residues. The germline V gene has CDR1 MDHEN and CDR2 SYDVKM.

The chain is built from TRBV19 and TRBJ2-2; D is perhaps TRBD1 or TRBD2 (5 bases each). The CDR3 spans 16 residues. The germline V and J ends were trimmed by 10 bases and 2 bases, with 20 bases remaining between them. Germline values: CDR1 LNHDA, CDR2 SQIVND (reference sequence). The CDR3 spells CATPGAGPGNTGELFF. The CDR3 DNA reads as TGTGCCACCCCCGGGGCGGGCCCCGGAAACACCGGGGAGCTGTTTTTT.

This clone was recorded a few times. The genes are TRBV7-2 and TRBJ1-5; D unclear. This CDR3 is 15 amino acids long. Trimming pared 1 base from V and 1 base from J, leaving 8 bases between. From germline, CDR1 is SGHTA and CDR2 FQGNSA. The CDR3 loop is CASSLGSVSNQPQHF. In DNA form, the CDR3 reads TGTGCCAGCAGCTTAGGTTCCGTAAGCAATCAGCCCCAGCATTTT.

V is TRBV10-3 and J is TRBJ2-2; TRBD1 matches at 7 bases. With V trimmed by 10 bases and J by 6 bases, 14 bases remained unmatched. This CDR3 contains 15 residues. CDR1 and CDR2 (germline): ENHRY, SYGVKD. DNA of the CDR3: TGTGCCACCCGGTTGGCGGCAGGGGGTTCCGGGGAGCTGTTTTTT. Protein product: CATRLAAGGSGELFF.

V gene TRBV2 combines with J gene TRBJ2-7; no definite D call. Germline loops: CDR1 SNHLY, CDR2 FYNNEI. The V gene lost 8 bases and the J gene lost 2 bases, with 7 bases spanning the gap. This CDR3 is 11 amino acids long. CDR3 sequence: CASQSPYEQYF. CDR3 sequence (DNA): TGTGCCAGCCAGAGCCCCTACGAGCAGTACTTC. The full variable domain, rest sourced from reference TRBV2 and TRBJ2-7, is EPEVTQTPSHQVTQMGQEVILRCVPISNHLYFYWYRQILGQKVEFLVSFYNNEISEKSEIFDDQFSVERPDGSNFTLKIRSTKLEDSAMYFCASQSPYEQYFGPGTRLTVT.

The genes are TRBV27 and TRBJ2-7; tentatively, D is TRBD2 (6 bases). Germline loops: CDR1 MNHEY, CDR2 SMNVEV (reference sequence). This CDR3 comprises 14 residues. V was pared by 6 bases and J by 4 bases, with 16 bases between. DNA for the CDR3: TGTGCCAGCAGCTCCCTAGCGAACCTATACGAGCAGTACTTC. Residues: CASSSLANLYEQYF.

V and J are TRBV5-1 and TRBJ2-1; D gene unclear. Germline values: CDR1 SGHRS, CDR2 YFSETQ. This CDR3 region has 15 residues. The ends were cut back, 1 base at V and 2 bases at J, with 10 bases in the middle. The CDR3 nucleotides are TGCGCCAGCAGCTTGCCTTACGGAGCCTACAATGAGCAGTTCTTC. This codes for CASSLPYGAYNEQFF.

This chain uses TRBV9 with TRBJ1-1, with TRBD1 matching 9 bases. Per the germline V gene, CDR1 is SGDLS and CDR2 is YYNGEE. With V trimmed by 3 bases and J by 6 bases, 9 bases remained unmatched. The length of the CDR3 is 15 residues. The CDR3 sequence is CASSATGGWSAEAFF. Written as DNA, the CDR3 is TGTGCCAGCAGCGCGACAGGGGGGTGGTCGGCTGAAGCTTTCTTT.

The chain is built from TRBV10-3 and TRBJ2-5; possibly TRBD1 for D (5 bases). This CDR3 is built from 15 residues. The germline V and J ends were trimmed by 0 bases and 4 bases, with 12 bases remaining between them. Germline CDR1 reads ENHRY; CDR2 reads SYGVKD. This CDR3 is CAISESAGARETQYF. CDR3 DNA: TGTGCCATCAGTGAGTCGGCTGGGGCTAGAGAGACCCAGTACTTC.

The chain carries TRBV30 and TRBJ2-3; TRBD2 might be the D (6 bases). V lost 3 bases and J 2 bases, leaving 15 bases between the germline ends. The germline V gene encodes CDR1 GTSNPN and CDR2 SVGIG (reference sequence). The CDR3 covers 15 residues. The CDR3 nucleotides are TGTGCCTGGAGCCAGACTAGTTCATACACAGATACGCAGTATTTT. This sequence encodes CAWSQTSSYTDTQYF.

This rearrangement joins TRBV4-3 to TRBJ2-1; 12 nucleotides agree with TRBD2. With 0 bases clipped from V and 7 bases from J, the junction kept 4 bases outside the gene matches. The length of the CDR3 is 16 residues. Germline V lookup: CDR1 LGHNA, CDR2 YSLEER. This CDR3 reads CASSQDRTSGRNEQFF. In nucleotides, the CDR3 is TGCGCCAGCAGCCAAGATCGTACTAGCGGGAGGAATGAGCAGTTCTTC.

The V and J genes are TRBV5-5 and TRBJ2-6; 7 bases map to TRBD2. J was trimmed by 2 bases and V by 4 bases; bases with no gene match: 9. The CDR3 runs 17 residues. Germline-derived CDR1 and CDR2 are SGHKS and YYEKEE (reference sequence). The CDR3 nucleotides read TGTGCCAGCAGCCAAGATGCGGGGGTAGCTGGGGCCAACGTCCTGACTTTC. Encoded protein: CASSQDAGVAGANVLTF.

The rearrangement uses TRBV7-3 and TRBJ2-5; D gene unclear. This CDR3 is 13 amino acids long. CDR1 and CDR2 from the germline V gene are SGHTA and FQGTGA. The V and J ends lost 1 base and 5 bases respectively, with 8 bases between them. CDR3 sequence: CASSLSLTETQYF. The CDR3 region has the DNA TGTGCCAGCAGCTTAAGTTTGACGGAGACCCAGTACTTC.

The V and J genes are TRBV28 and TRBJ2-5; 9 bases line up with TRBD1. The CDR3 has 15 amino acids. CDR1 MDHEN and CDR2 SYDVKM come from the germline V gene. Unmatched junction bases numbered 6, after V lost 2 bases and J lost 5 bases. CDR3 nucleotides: TGTGCCAGCAGTTTAGGACAGGGGTATTTTGAGACCCAGTACTTC. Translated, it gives CASSLGQGYFETQYF.

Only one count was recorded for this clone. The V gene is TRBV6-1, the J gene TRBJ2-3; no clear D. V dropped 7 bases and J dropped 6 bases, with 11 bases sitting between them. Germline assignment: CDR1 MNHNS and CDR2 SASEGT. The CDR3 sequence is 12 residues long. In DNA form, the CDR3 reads TGTGCCAGCAATTCTAGAACCGATACGCAGTATTTT. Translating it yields CASNSRTDTQYF.

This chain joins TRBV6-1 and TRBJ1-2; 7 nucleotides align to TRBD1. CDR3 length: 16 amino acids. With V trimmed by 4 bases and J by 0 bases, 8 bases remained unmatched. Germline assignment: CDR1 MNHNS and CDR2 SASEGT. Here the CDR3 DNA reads TGTGCCAGCAGTGGGCCGAACAGGGGAGCTAACTATGGCTACACCTTC. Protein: CASSGPNRGANYGYTF.